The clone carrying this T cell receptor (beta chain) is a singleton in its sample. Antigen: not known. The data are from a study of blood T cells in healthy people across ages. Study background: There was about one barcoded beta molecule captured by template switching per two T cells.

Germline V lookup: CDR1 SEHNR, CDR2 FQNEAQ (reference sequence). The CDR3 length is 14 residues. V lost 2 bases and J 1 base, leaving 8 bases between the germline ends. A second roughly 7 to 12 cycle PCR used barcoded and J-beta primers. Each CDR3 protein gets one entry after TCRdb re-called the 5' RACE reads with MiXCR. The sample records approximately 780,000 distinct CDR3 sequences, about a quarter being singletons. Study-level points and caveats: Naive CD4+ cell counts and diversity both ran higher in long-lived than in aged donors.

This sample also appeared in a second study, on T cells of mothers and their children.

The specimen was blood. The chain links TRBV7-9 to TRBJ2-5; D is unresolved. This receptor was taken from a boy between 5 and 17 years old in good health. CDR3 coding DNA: TGTGCCAGCAGCTTAACGCCTTTCCAAGAGACCCAGTACTTC. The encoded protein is CASSLTPFQETQYF.